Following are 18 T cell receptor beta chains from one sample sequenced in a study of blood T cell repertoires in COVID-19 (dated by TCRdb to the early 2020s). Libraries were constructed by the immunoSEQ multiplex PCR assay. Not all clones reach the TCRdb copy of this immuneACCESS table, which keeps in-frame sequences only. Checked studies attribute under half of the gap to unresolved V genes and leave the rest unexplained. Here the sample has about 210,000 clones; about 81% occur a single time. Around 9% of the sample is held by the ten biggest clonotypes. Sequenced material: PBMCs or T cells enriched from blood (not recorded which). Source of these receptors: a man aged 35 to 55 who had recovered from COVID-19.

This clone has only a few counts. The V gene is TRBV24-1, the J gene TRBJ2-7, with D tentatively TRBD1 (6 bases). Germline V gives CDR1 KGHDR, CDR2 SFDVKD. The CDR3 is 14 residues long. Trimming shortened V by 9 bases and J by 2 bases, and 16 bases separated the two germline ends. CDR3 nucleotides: TGTGCCACCTCACAGGGATTCTCGACCTACGAGCAGTACTTC. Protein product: CATSQGFSTYEQYF.

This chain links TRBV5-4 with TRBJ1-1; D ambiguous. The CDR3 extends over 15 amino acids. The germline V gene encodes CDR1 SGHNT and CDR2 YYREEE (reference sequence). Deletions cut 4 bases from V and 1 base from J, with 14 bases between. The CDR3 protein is CASSPDMAANTEAFF. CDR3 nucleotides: TGTGCCAGCAGCCCCGACATGGCAGCGAACACTGAAGCTTTCTTT.

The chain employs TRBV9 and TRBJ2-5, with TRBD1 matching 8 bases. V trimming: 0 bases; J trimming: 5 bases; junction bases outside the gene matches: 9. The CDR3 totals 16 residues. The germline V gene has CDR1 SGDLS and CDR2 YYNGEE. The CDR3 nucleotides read TGTGCCAGCAGCGTAGGGGACCAGGGGGCTAGGGAGACCCAGTACTTC. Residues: CASSVGDQGARETQYF.

In DNA form, the CDR3 reads TGTGCCAGCTCACCAGGGAGAGGGATGGATGGCTACACCTTC. The encoded protein is CASSPGRGMDGYTF. This sequence joins TRBV18 and TRBJ1-2; D is ambiguous. Deletions cut 2 bases from V and 6 bases from J, with 13 bases between. Looked up from germline, CDR1 is KGHSH and CDR2 is LQKENI. The CDR3 loop spans 14 amino acids.

CDR3 bases: TGTGCCAGCAGCTCAGGGGGCATCGGCTATGGCTACACCTTC. Its translation: CASSSGGIGYGYTF. The chain combines TRBV7-2 with TRBJ1-2, with 8 nucleotides matching TRBD1. The CDR3 contains 14 residues. V shed 4 bases, J shed 4 bases, and the junction held 5 bases outside the gene matches. Per germline, CDR1 SGHTA and CDR2 FQGNSA.

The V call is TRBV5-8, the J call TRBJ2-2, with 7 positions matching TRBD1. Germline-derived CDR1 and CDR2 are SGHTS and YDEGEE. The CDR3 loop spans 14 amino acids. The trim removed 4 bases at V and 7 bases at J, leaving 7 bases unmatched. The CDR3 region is CASSPGQVDGELFF. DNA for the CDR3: TGTGCCAGCAGCCCTGGACAGGTAGACGGGGAGCTGTTTTTT.

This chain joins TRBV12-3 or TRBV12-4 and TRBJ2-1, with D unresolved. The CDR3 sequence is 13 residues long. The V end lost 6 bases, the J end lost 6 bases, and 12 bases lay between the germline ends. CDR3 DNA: TGTGCCAGCAGCCATTCCGCGGCCAATGAGCAGTTCTTC. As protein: CASSHSAANEQFF.

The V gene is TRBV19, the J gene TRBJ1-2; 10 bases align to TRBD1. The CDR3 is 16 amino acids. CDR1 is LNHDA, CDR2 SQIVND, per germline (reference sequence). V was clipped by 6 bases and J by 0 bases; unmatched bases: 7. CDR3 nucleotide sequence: TGTGCCAGTAGGGGACAGGGGACGACAACTAACTATGGCTACACCTTC. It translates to CASRGQGTTTNYGYTF.

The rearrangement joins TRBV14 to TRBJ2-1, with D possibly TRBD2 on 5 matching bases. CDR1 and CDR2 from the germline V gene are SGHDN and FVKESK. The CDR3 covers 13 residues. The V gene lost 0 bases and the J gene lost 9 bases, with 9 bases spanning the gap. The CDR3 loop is CASSQDLRAEQFF. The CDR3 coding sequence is TGTGCCAGCAGCCAAGATTTGCGGGCTGAGCAGTTCTTC.

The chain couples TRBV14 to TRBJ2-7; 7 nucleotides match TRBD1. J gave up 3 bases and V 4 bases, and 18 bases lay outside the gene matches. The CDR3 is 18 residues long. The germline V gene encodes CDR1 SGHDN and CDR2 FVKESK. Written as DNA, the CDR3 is TGTGCCAGCAGCCCAGCTTGGACAGGAAGGGGTCGTAACTACGAGCAGTACTTC. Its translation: CASSPAWTGRGRNYEQYF.

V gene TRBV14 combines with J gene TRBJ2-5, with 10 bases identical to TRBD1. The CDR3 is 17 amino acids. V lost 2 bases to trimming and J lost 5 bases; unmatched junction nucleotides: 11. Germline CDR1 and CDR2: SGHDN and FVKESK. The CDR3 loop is CASSQRLGQGVVETQYF. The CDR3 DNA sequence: TGTGCCAGCAGCCAACGATTAGGACAGGGGGTCGTGGAGACCCAGTACTTC.

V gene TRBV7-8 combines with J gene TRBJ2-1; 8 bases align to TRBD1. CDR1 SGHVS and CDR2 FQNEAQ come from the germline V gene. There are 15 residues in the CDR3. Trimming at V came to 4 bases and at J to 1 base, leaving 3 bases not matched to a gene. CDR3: CASSSRQGSYNEQFF. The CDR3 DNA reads TGTGCCAGCAGCTCCCGACAGGGGTCCTACAATGAGCAGTTCTTC.

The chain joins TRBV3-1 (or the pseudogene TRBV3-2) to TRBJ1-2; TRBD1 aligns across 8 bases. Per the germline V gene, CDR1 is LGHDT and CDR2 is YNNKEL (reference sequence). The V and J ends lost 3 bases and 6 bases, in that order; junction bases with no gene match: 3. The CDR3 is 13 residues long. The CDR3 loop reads CASSHNRGDGYTF. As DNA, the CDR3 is TGTGCCAGCAGCCATAACAGGGGGGATGGCTACACCTTC.

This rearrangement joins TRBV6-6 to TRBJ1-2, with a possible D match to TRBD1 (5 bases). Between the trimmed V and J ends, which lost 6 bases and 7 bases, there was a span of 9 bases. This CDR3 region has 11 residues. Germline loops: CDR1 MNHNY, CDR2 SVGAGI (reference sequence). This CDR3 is CASRQGTGYTF. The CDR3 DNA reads TGTGCCAGCAGGCAGGGAACTGGCTACACCTTC.

The DNA for the CDR3 is TGTGCCAGCAGCTTACTCGACATTTCCTACAATGAGCAGTTCTTC. Translated: CASSLLDISYNEQFF. The chain recombines TRBV7-6 with TRBJ2-1; D unclear. The CDR3 totals 15 residues. The ends were cut back, 2 bases at V and 1 base at J, with 9 bases in the middle. Germline CDR1 reads SGHVS; CDR2 reads FNYEAQ.

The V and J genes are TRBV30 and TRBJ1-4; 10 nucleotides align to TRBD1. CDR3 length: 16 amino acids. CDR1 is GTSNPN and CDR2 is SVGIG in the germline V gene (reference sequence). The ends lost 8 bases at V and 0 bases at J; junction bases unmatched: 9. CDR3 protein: CAGGQGRYATNEKLFF. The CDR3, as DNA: TGTGCCGGGGGACAGGGGCGTTATGCAACTAATGAAAAACTGTTTTTT.

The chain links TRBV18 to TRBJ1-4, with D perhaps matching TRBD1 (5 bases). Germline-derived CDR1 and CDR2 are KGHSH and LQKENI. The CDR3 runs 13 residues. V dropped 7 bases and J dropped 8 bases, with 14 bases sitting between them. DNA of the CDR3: TGTGCCAGCTTACTAAGCGCAGGGGAAAAACTGTTTTTT. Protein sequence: CASLLSAGEKLFF.

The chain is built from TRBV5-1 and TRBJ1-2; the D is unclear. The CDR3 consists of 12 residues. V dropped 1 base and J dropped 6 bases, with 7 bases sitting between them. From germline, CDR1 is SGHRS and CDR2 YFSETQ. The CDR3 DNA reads TGCGCCAGCAGCTTGAATCAGGATGGCTACACCTTC. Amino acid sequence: CASSLNQDGYTF.